This entry features one T cell receptor beta chain sequence. Its specificity is unknown. Time point meaning: pre-treatment sample, taken before nivolumab and TIL therapy. Most excised metastases sampled were pleural nodules or supraclavicular lymph nodes. The libraries were made with immunoSEQ v3. The repertoire was sequenced with immunoSEQ multiplex PCR; TCRdb's copy has only in-frame clones and lacks some. The sample contains around 26,000 clones, about 60% of which appear only once. The data stem from a study of TIL therapy for anti-PD-1-resistant metastatic lung cancer. Across the whole study: A few tumors were EGFR-mutant and two were ALK-rearranged. Tumors carried a median approximately 1.6 non-synonymous mutations per megabase.

The study's findings and limits: TIL cultures after expansion showed higher clonality and lower diversity than baseline tumor (median 6% vs 31%).

The material was tumor tissue, obtained at baseline. The receptor was derived from a woman aged 30 to 85 with non-small cell lung cancer.

The DNA of the CDR3 is TGTGCCATCAGCGCCGGGACTTTTATGTACGAGCAGTACTTC. Translating gives CAISAGTFMYEQYF. This chain joins TRBV10-3 and TRBJ2-7, with a weak D call TRBD2 (6 bases). The V and J ends lost 6 bases and 4 bases respectively, with 16 bases between them. Germline assignment: CDR1 ENHRY and CDR2 SYGVKD. The CDR3 consists of 14 residues.